These 8 T cell receptor beta chains came from one sample sequenced in a study of blood T cell repertoires in COVID-19 (dated by TCRdb to 2020 to 2021). Library generation was performed with the immunoSEQ multiplex PCR assay. Not all clones reach the TCRdb copy of this immuneACCESS table, which keeps in-frame sequences only. Checked studies attribute under half of the gap to unresolved V genes and leave the rest unexplained. The sample table lists just under 50,000 clones, roughly 83% of them with a count of one. The ten largest make up under 15% of the sample. Specimen: peripheral blood. The receptors come from a human donor in a cohort sampled during active COVID-19.

V usage is TRBV5-4 and J usage is TRBJ1-1, with D hard to call. Germline CDR1 is SGHNT and CDR2 is YYREEE (reference sequence). This CDR3 is 13 amino acids long. V lost 1 base and J 4 bases, leaving 8 bases between the germline ends. Here the CDR3 reads CASSLNGGTEAFF. The CDR3 DNA reads as TGTGCCAGCAGCTTGAACGGCGGCACTGAAGCTTTCTTT.

This chain joins TRBV15 and TRBJ2-2; 14 nucleotides agree with TRBD2. Germline CDR1 reads LNHNV; CDR2 reads YYDKDF (reference sequence). J gave up 4 bases and V 5 bases, and 6 bases lay outside the gene matches. The CDR3 spans 17 residues. DNA of the CDR3: TGTGCCACCAGCGGAGGGACTAGCGGGAGAATCACCGGGGAGCTGTTTTTT. Amino acids: CATSGGTSGRITGELFF.

This chain uses TRBV15 with TRBJ2-2; 9 bases are a match to TRBD1. The CDR3 runs to 17 residues. Trimming took 0 bases from V and 7 from J; bases not matched to a gene: 9. CDR1 is LNHNV, CDR2 YYDKDF, per germline (reference sequence). The CDR3 coding sequence is TGTGCCACCAGCAGAGATCGGGGGACAGGGTCGGGCGGGGAGCTGTTTTTT. It encodes CATSRDRGTGSGGELFF.

The gene calls are TRBV5-1 and TRBJ2-2; TRBD1 matches at 8 bases. CDR3 size: 13 residues. The germline V gene encodes CDR1 SGHRS and CDR2 YFSETQ. J was trimmed by 11 bases and V by 4 bases; bases with no gene match: 7. The chain's CDR3 is CASSLGQGSELFF. Written as DNA, the CDR3 is TGCGCCAGCAGCCTAGGACAGGGAAGCGAGCTGTTTTTT.

The chain recombines TRBV5-1 with TRBJ2-3; D is unclear. Germline V lookup: CDR1 SGHRS, CDR2 YFSETQ. V was trimmed by 1 base and J by 1 base, leaving 10 bases between them. CDR3 length equals 15 residues. The CDR3 DNA is TGCGCCAGCAGCTTGTTGAGTGCGGGCACAGATACGCAGTATTTT. Encoded protein: CASSLLSAGTDTQYF.

The CDR3 loop reads CASRRGGPNTEAFF. The CDR3 nucleotides read TGTGCCTCCCGTCGGGGGGGGCCGAACACTGAAGCTTTCTTT. The genes are TRBV19 and TRBJ1-1; TRBD1 might be the D (6 bases). There are 14 residues in the CDR3. V was cut by 11 bases and J by 1 base, with 17 bases left in between. Germline V gene sequence: CDR1 LNHDA, CDR2 SQIVND (reference sequence).

The rearrangement joins TRBV3-1 (or the pseudogene TRBV3-2) to TRBJ1-2, with TRBD1 matching 7 bases. Germline CDR1 is LGHDT and CDR2 is YNNKEL (reference sequence). The V gene end was trimmed by 2 bases and the J gene end by 0 bases; junction bases not matched to a gene: 6. CDR3 size: 16 residues. CDR3 sequence (DNA): TGTGCCAGCAGCCAACCGATGGGGACAGCTAACTATGGCTACACCTTC. Its protein is CASSQPMGTANYGYTF.

This clone came up a few times. The gene calls are TRBV6-2 or TRBV6-3 and TRBJ1-1, with D possibly TRBD1 on 5 matching bases. Germline CDR1 reads MNHEY; CDR2 reads SVGEGT. The germline V and J ends were trimmed by 0 bases and 3 bases, with 20 bases remaining between them. The CDR3 consists of 18 residues. As DNA, the CDR3 is TGTGCCAGCAGTTACTCGAAAGTTTGGGCAGGGTACGACACTGAAGCTTTCTTT. Translating gives CASSYSKVWAGYDTEAFF.